A selection of T cell receptor beta chains follows, all from one sample in a study of CD8 T cells in ankylosing spondylitis. MiXCR was run by TCRdb on the 5' RACE reads, yielding one entry per CDR3 protein. The sample shows some 150,000 distinct CDR3 sequences, 44% of them seen only once. The sequencing input was synovial fluid, either unsorted or a sorted T cell fraction (not recorded which). These receptors all come from a male donor with ankylosing spondylitis. The CDR3 runs from the conserved cysteine through the conserved F or W. Fields, in order: V gene, CDR3 protein.

TRBV7-6,CASSPTSRAAEAFF
TRBV12-3/TRBV12-4,CASSAWTSHQFF
TRBV28,CASSLAPDGVNTEAFF
TRBV4-2,CASSPFPEGVEQYF
TRBV20-1,CSARVAGERGESLERTEQYF
TRBV6-4,CASSDSGLAGPDTQYF
TRBV29-1,CSVEEPGTSRYNEQFF
TRBV12-3/TRBV12-4,CASSPKQGVPYEQYF
TRBV7-2,CASSSSVTYEQYF
TRBV6-4,CASSDSRQGGNEQFF
TRBV12-5,CASGLGQGSGAFF
TRBV7-2,CASSPDSPTYQETQYF
TRBV27,CASTSLGQFNYGYTF
TRBV5-1,CASSFGHLSWRGNTEAFF
TRBV11-2,CASRPPGSGLYTF
TRBV2,CASSWTVAEQYF
TRBV29-1,CSVETGTPEAYEQYF
TRBV19,CASSIFGGGPLYEQYF
TRBV6-4,CASTRSAGDNTGELFF
TRBV4-1,CASSQLGAGAQEAFF
TRBV5-6,CASKGRKNTEAFF
TRBV21-1,CASSKNWERNTEAFF
TRBV7-9,CASRPNKSSYEQYF
TRBV7-9,CASSLSSPLYNEQFF
TRBV19,CASSPVGYEQFF
TRBV28,CASTQAAGRSYNEQFF
TRBV7-6,CASSPAQGPYYNEQFF
TRBV7-9,CASSSSSGGRGYEQYF
TRBV12-3/TRBV12-4,CASSKREWETQYF
TRBV11-2,CASSLDGLTDRGIAGVNNNEQFF
TRBV9,CASSANSGSSYEQYF
TRBV10-3,CAISESKRGYCDNEQFF
TRBV5-6,CASSWTCGLAGFNEQFF
TRBV20-1,CSARWDELPYQETQYF
TRBV13,CASSGRHSGNTIYF
TRBV7-9,CASTFLRGPFSDTQYF
TRBV4-3,CASSQERGLAGYNEQFF
TRBV12-3/TRBV12-4,CASTKDRKNTEAFF
TRBV7-2,CASSLDVSNTEAFF
TRBV6-5,CASSYSWGPKSYEQYF
TRBV10-3,CAISPTPRQGAHGYTF
TRBV9,CASSARVSNNEQFF
TRBV7-8,CASSSPNRAPYEQYF
TRBV11-1,CASSPLIARDTGTGANVLTF
TRBV6-1,CASLEFTGAFVHTIYF
TRBV6-5,CASSYLDTPTDTQYF
TRBV3-1,CASSQDMDVTRSLETQYF
TRBV6-5,CASSYLGSTGGTNTGELFF
TRBV3-1,CASSRGQRPGLASGATYEQYF